These T cell receptor beta chains were read from a single sample in a study of CD4+ T cells in melanoma. TCRdb's table, derived via immunoSEQ multiplex PCR, lists solely in-frame clones and lacks some. In the table there are over 5,500 clones, about three fifths of which are singletons. The sample was cells from a culture (not recorded whether cultured in vitro). The receptor set was obtained from a human donor with melanoma. The CDR3 runs from the conserved cysteine through the conserved F or W. The order of the fields is D gene, J gene, clone size, V gene, CDR3 DNA, CDR3 protein. A D gene is named only where the DNA matches it firmly. A clone size is listed for some rows: how often the clone was seen (once, few, many), or a class if it is expanded.

. TRBJ2-1 few TRBV24-1 TGTGCCACCAGTGATTTGGTCCAGGGGATCAATGAGCAGTTCTTC CATSDLVQGINEQFF
TRBD1 TRBJ2-7 . TRBV7-6 TGTGCCAGCAGCTCCTCCACCACCAGACCCGGGACAGGGGGCTACGAGCAGTACTTC CASSSSTTRPGTGGYEQYF
. TRBJ2-7 . TRBV28 TGTGCCAGCAGTTTATTTTCAGATACCTACGAGCAGTACTTC CASSLFSDTYEQYF
. TRBJ1-6 . TRBV5-4 TGTGCCAGCAGCTCACTCCGGGACACCACATCACCCCTCCACTTT CASSSLRDTTSPLHF
. TRBJ1-6 few TRBV6-5 TGTGCCAGCACCCTGAAGGGGGTTGGTAATTCACCCCTCCACTTT CASTLKGVGNSPLHF
TRBD2 TRBJ2-3 . TRBV7-6 TGTGCCAGCAGCTTAGAGCGGGGGGGCCCAGATACGCAGTATTTT CASSLERGGPDTQYF
. TRBJ1-5 . TRBV19 TGTGCCAGTAGTTCAAACCCGGTCGGGCAGCCCCAGCATTTT CASSSNPVGQPQHF
. TRBJ1-2 few TRBV11-2 TGTGCCAGCAGCAAGGACGGACTCTACACCTTC CASSKDGLYTF
. TRBJ2-1 . TRBV9 TGTGCCAGCAGCCGGTATGTCGGGGCGGATGAGCAGTTCTTC CASSRYVGADEQFF
. TRBJ2-2 few TRBV4-3 TGCGCCAGCAGCCAAGATCCTGGGAGACAGCCGTTCCCTAAGAACACCGGGGAGCTGTTTTTT CASSQDPGRQPFPKNTGELFF
. TRBJ2-3 hyperexpanded TRBV2 TGTGCCAGCAGTTCAGGGACAGATACGCAGTATTTT CASSSGTDTQYF
. TRBJ1-6 few TRBV10-3 TGTGCCATCAGTGATACCAGTCCCCTTTCACCCCTCCACTTT CAISDTSPLSPLHF
TRBD1 TRBJ1-1 . TRBV29-1 TGCAGCGTTGTGTCGCCGCTCTTAAGACAGGGACCATTGAACACTGAAGCTTTCTTT CSVVSPLLRQGPLNTEAFF
. TRBJ2-3 few TRBV2 TGTGCCAGCAGTGAAGTGGGGGTTGCAGATACGCAGTATTTT CASSEVGVADTQYF
. TRBJ2-7 medium-sized TRBV4-3 TGCGCCAGCAGCCAAGACAGTTCCCTCTCCTACGAGCAGTACTTC CASSQDSSLSYEQYF
. TRBJ2-2 . TRBV7-2 TGTGCCAGCATTATGGCACTGAACACCGGGGAGCTGTTTTTT CASIMALNTGELFF
TRBD2 TRBJ2-3 . TRBV4-2 TGTGCCAGCAGCCAAGGGGGGACTAGCGGGGGGGGCACAGATACGCAGTATTTT CASSQGGTSGGGTDTQYF
. TRBJ1-4 few TRBV27 TGTGCCAGCAGTTTCAAGGGGGGCGGTTTTGAAAAACTGTTTTTT CASSFKGGGFEKLFF
TRBD2 TRBJ2-1 . TRBV10-2 TGCGCCAGCAGTGAACTTAGCGGGGGGTTAGGTGAGCAGTTCTTC CASSELSGGLGEQFF
. TRBJ2-1 . TRBV19 TGTGCCAGTAGTATAAACATCAATGAGCAGTTCTTC CASSININEQFF
TRBD2 TRBJ2-3 . TRBV27 TGTGCCAGCAGTCCCGGGGGGGCTGATACGCAGTATTTT CASSPGGADTQYF
. TRBJ1-1 . TRBV7-9 TGTGCCAGCAGCGCCCTAGCTCAGAGCAACACTGAAGCTTTCTTT CASSALAQSNTEAFF
. TRBJ1-5 once TRBV12-3/TRBV12-4 TGTGCCAGCAGACTAGGGGATCAGCCCCAGCATTTT CASRLGDQPQHF
. TRBJ1-5 . TRBV19 TGTGCCAGTAGCTCTAGCTGGGGTCAGCCCCAGCATTTT CASSSSWGQPQHF
TRBD1 TRBJ2-2 . TRBV5-1 TGCGCCAGCAGCTACGGGACAGGGTACCACACCGGGGAGCTGTTTTTT CASSYGTGYHTGELFF
. TRBJ1-1 few TRBV4-1 TGCGCCAGCAGCCAAGAGAGGGGGTTGAACACTGAAGCTTTCTTT CASSQERGLNTEAFF
. TRBJ1-5 . TRBV4-1 TGCGCCAGCAGCCATGGGGTGGGCAATCAGCCCCAGCATTTT CASSHGVGNQPQHF
. TRBJ1-1 . TRBV30 TGTGCCTACCTCCACGGACAGAGTCGTGAAGCTTTCTTT CAYLHGQSREAFF
TRBD1 TRBJ2-5 . TRBV11-2 TGTGCCAGCAGCGTAGACAGGGGGCAGGTGACCCAGTACTTC CASSVDRGQVTQYF
. TRBJ1-6 . TRBV19 TGTGCCAGTAGTCACAGGGAGTATTCACCCCTCCACTTT CASSHREYSPLHF
. TRBJ2-3 . TRBV19 TGTGCCAGTGAAGGACGGACGGGGCACACAGATACGCAGTATTTT CASEGRTGHTDTQYF
. TRBJ1-5 few TRBV27 TGTGCCAGCAGCTTTTCCAATCAGCCCCAGCATTTT CASSFSNQPQHF
. TRBJ2-1 few TRBV5-4 TGTGCCAGCAGCTTGGTGGCAGGGAGGCACAATGAGCAGTTCTTC CASSLVAGRHNEQFF
. TRBJ1-5 few TRBV6-2/TRBV6-3 TGTGCCAGCAGTTCCCCGGGGCGCAATCAGCCCCAGCATTTT CASSSPGRNQPQHF
TRBD1 TRBJ1-3 . TRBV9 TGTGCCAGCAGCGGGGGGACAGGTGACTCTGGAAACACCATATATTTT CASSGGTGDSGNTIYF
. TRBJ2-7 . TRBV4-2 TGTGCCAGCAGCCAGAGGGGGGGGAAGCGGGGCGAGCAGTACTTC CASSQRGGKRGEQYF
. TRBJ2-3 . TRBV3-1/TRBV3-2 TGTGCCAGCAGCGCCACTATAGCAGATACGCAGTATTTT CASSATIADTQYF
. TRBJ1-3 . TRBV14 TGTGCCAGCAGCCGAGCTTTCGGAAACACCATATATTTT CASSRAFGNTIYF
. TRBJ1-4 . TRBV7-8 TGTGCCAGCACCCCGGGTGGGGGTAAAAAACTGTTTTTT CASTPGGGKKLFF
TRBD1 TRBJ2-7 . TRBV4-1 TGCGCCAGCAGCCCCCCGGACAGGCTCTCCTACGAGCAGTACTTC CASSPPDRLSYEQYF
. TRBJ1-1 . TRBV4-1 TGCGCCAGCAGACGACTGACGAACACTGAAGCTTTCTTT CASRRLTNTEAFF
TRBD1 TRBJ1-2 . TRBV6-5 TGTGCCAGCAGGGACACGGGACAGACGCGGGGCTACACCTTC CASRDTGQTRGYTF
. TRBJ2-3 . TRBV15 TGTGCCACCAGCATAGACAGTTTTAAAGATACGCAGTATTTT CATSIDSFKDTQYF
TRBD1 TRBJ1-2 . TRBV19 TGTGCCAGTAGTATACGGGACAGTTATGGCTACACCTTC CASSIRDSYGYTF
TRBD1 TRBJ2-2 . TRBV7-3 TGTGCCAGCAGCTTATGGGGGACAGCGAACACCGGGGAGCTGTTTTTT CASSLWGTANTGELFF
. TRBJ2-5 few TRBV5-6 TGTGCCAGCAGCTTGGCCTCGACAGAGACCCAGTACTTC CASSLASTETQYF
. TRBJ2-7 . TRBV28 TGTGCCAGCAGTTCCCGTTGGGACGGGCACGCCTACGAGCAGTACTTC CASSSRWDGHAYEQYF
TRBD1 TRBJ2-1 . TRBV11-2 TGTGCCAGCAGCTCCGCGACAGGGAGCTCCTACAATGAGCAGTTCTTC CASSSATGSSYNEQFF
. TRBJ2-5 . TRBV10-3 TGTGCCATCAGTGACGGGGAGACCCAGTACTTC CAISDGETQYF
. TRBJ1-1 . TRBV7-3 TGTGCCAGCAGCGCGACGACAGTTACTGAAGCTTTCTTT CASSATTVTEAFF
. TRBJ1-5 few TRBV13 TGTGCCAGCAGCTTGTCAGGGATAGGGAATCAGCCCCAGCATTTT CASSLSGIGNQPQHF